One and the same sample provided the 26 T cell receptor beta chains below, sequenced in a study of OX40 agonist ivuxolimab in advanced cancers. The library relied on the immunoSEQ multiplex PCR assay. TCRdb limited this immuneACCESS table to in-frame rearrangements with V and J called. A share of clones is missing; checked studies link under half to unresolved V genes, and the rest is unexplained. This sample holds 70,000 to 75,000 clones; over 75% were observed only once. 0.53% of the sample lies in the top ten. Sample: CD4+ or CD8+ T cells sorted from blood, taken in a trial of the OX40 agonist ivuxolimab. These receptors came from an adult with an advanced solid tumor such as melanoma, head and neck, liver or kidney cancer.

This chain connects TRBV4-3 to TRBJ1-5; no clear D gene. Germline V CDR1 and CDR2: LGHNA, YSLEER. Trimming removed 0 bases at V and 3 bases at J, with 9 bases between. The CDR3 consists of 15 residues. The CDR3 sequence is CASSQDRGNNQPQHF. In nucleotides, the CDR3 is TGCGCCAGCAGCCAAGATAGAGGGAACAATCAGCCCCAGCATTTT.

The V gene is TRBV19, the J gene TRBJ2-3; possible D gene TRBD2, 5 bases. Germline CDR1 is LNHDA and CDR2 is SQIVND (reference sequence). V lost 1 base, J lost 4 bases, and 12 bases lay in between. The CDR3 has 15 amino acids. The CDR3 sequence: CASSIGWRSADTQYF. DNA for the CDR3: TGTGCCAGTAGTATAGGTTGGAGGAGCGCAGATACGCAGTATTTT.

In the case of this clone: The junction does not match germline at one end; this may be a read error. This chain connects TRBV7-9 to TRBJ2-5, with D unresolved. Germline lookup yields CDR1 SEHNR and CDR2 FQNEAQ (reference sequence). This CDR3 contains 8 residues. CDR3 DNA: TGTGCCAGCAGCCCCCAACACTTC. It specifies CASSPQHF.

The rearrangement joins TRBV5-4 to TRBJ1-1, with 9 bases lining up with TRBD1. CDR3 length equals 16 residues. Germline V gene data show CDR1 as SGHNT and CDR2 as YYREEE (reference sequence). Trimming took 4 bases from V and 3 from J; bases not matched to a gene: 10. CDR3 DNA sequence: TGTGCCAGCAGCCCTAGGACAGGGGAAGGGGACACTGAAGCTTTCTTT. Protein product: CASSPRTGEGDTEAFF.

The rearrangement uses TRBV6-5 and TRBJ2-7, with 7 positions matching TRBD1. Germline V CDR1 and CDR2: MNHEY, SVGAGI. Trimming at V came to 5 bases and at J to 2 bases, leaving 6 bases not matched to a gene. The CDR3 is made up of 14 amino acids. The DNA for the CDR3 is TGTGCCAGCAGTGCGGACAGGCGTACCTACGAGCAGTACTTC. It translates to CASSADRRTYEQYF.

This chain uses TRBV7-8 with TRBJ1-5; 8 positions match TRBD1. V shed 0 bases and J 7 bases; nucleotides not matched to a gene: 5. The CDR3 is 15 amino acids. Looked up from germline, CDR1 is SGHVS and CDR2 is FQNEAQ. CDR3: CASSLARQGSQPQHF. The CDR3 DNA follows: TGTGCCAGCAGCTTAGCGCGACAGGGGAGCCAGCCCCAGCATTTT.

The chain is built from TRBV5-4 and TRBJ2-1; 12 bases are shared with TRBD2. Trimming removed 4 bases from V and 3 bases from J; junction bases left unmatched: 11. The CDR3 loop spans 18 amino acids. Germline V lookup: CDR1 SGHNT, CDR2 YYREEE (reference sequence). In nucleotides, the CDR3 is TGTGCCAGCAGCCCTCGGACTAGCGGGGCCGGGGGCTACAATGAGCAGTTCTTC. Translation: CASSPRTSGAGGYNEQFF.

The chain joins TRBV5-1 to TRBJ2-3; D uncertain. The CDR3 totals 13 residues. Germline V CDR1 and CDR2: SGHRS, YFSETQ. V was cut by 2 bases and J by 2 bases, with 6 bases left in between. The CDR3 loop reads CASSFDTTDTQYF. The CDR3 DNA reads TGCGCCAGCAGCTTCGACACCACAGATACGCAGTATTTT. The full variable domain, completed using reference TRBV5-1 and TRBJ2-3, is KAGVTQTPRYLIKTRGQQVTLSCSPISGHRSVSWYQQTPGQGLQFLFEYFSETQRNKGNFPGRFSGRQFSNSRSEMNVSTLELGDSALYLCASSFDTTDTQYFGPGTRLTVL.

This chain connects TRBV5-4 to TRBJ2-3; 10 nucleotides match TRBD1. J was trimmed by 4 bases and V by 3 bases; bases with no gene match: 5. The CDR3 has 15 residues. Germline V gene lookup returns CDR1 SGHNT and CDR2 YYREEE (reference sequence). The CDR3 region is CASSWRTGGSDTQYF. Written as DNA, the CDR3 is TGTGCCAGCAGCTGGCGGACAGGGGGTTCAGATACGCAGTATTTT. The complete variable domain, with remaining parts taken from reference TRBV5-4 and TRBJ2-3, reads ETGVTQSPTHLIKTRGQQVTLRCSSQSGHNTVSWYQQALGQGPQFIFQYYREEENGRGNFPPRFSGLQFPNYSSELNVNALELDDSALYLCASSWRTGGSDTQYFGPGTRLTVL.

The CDR3 nucleotides are TGTGCCAGCAGCCCGATCGGCAATCAGCCCCAGCATTTT. Its protein is CASSPIGNQPQHF. This rearrangement joins TRBV2 to TRBJ1-5; no reliable D call. This CDR3 has 13 amino acids. The V gene's germline CDR1 is SNHLY and CDR2 FYNNEI. The germline V and J ends were trimmed by 6 bases and 2 bases, with 8 bases remaining between them.

This chain joins TRBV28 and TRBJ1-6; 7 bases are shared with TRBD1. This CDR3 has 16 amino acids. V was clipped by 4 bases and J by 9 bases; unmatched bases: 12. Looked up from germline, CDR1 is MDHEN and CDR2 is SYDVKM. CDR3 DNA sequence: TGTGCCAGCAGTTCCGCGGAGGGGGCCTGGGGTTCACCCCTCCACTTT. It yields the protein CASSSAEGAWGSPLHF. Looking up the rest from reference TRBV28 and TRBJ1-6 gives the full variable domain: DVKVTQSSRYLVKRTGEKVFLECVQDMDHENMFWYRQDPGLGLRLIYFSYDVKMKEKGDIPEGYSVSREKKERFSLILESASTNQTSMYLCASSSAEGAWGSPLHFGNGTRLTVT.

This sequence joins TRBV19 and TRBJ2-7, with D hard to call. Germline V lookup: CDR1 LNHDA, CDR2 SQIVND (reference sequence). This CDR3 has 13 amino acids. The V and J ends lost 3 bases and 4 bases respectively, with 10 bases between them. DNA of the CDR3: TGTGCCAGTAGTATTCAAGGGTTTTACGAGCAGTACTTC. Translated: CASSIQGFYEQYF.

J is TRBJ2-3 and V is TRBV5-1; the D is unclear. V gave up 4 bases and J gave up 1 base, with 13 bases separating them. CDR1 and CDR2 (germline): SGHRS, YFSETQ. The CDR3 sequence is 15 residues long. CDR3 region: CASSGVGPGTDTQYF. DNA of the CDR3: TGCGCCAGCAGCGGGGTTGGGCCGGGCACAGATACGCAGTATTTT.

The chain recombines TRBV19 with TRBJ2-4, with TRBD2 identical over 7 bases. Germline V lookup: CDR1 LNHDA, CDR2 SQIVND (reference sequence). With V trimmed by 5 bases and J by 0 bases, 16 bases remained unmatched. This CDR3 spans 19 amino acids. The DNA of the CDR3 is TGTGCCAGTAGTCATCGCCCGGGGGGTAGGGCCTTAGCCAAAAACATTCAGTACTTC. Amino acid sequence: CASSHRPGGRALAKNIQYF.

Written as DNA, the CDR3 is TGCAGCGTTTGGACAGGGGGCGGTCAGCCCCAGCATTTT. It yields the protein CSVWTGGGQPQHF. The chain links TRBV29-1 to TRBJ1-5; 11 bases are a match to TRBD1. The CDR3 sequence is 13 residues long. The germline CDR1 and CDR2 sequences are SQVTM and ANQGSEA. The J segment lost 6 bases and the V segment lost 5 bases, leaving 3 bases of the junction unmatched.

The chain carries TRBV6-5 and TRBJ2-5, with D perhaps being TRBD1 or TRBD2 (6 bases each). Germline CDR1 MNHEY, CDR2 SVGAGI. Trimming cost V 2 bases and J 5 bases, with 12 bases left between them. The CDR3 is 14 amino acids. The CDR3 nucleotides read TGTGCCAGCAGTTACCCGGAAGGGGGGGAGACCCAGTACTTC. Encoded protein: CASSYPEGGETQYF.

The V call is TRBV7-2, the J call TRBJ2-4; 12 positions match TRBD1. Germline-derived CDR1 and CDR2 are SGHTA and FQGNSA. Trimming took 6 bases from V and 5 from J; bases not matched to a gene: 2. The length of the CDR3 is 14 residues. CDR3 protein: CASRGQGAENIQYF. DNA of the CDR3: TGTGCCAGCAGGGGACAGGGGGCAGAAAACATTCAGTACTTC.

The chain joins TRBV19 to TRBJ1-1, with 8 positions matching TRBD1. This CDR3 comprises 17 residues. V shed 7 bases, J shed 0 bases, and the junction held 13 bases outside the gene matches. Germline CDR1 reads LNHDA; CDR2 reads SQIVND (reference sequence). DNA of the CDR3: TGTGCCAGTAACATCGGGCAGGGGGCGGGGATGAACACTGAAGCTTTCTTT. This gives the protein CASNIGQGAGMNTEAFF.

V usage is TRBV5-1 and J usage is TRBJ1-2, with D tentatively TRBD1 (5 bases). This CDR3 has 13 residues. Germline V gives CDR1 SGHRS, CDR2 YFSETQ. With 0 bases removed from V and 4 bases from J, the gap between germline ends came to 7 bases. The CDR3 nucleotides read TGCGCCAGCAGCTTGGCAGGGACCTATGGCTACACCTTC. This codes for CASSLAGTYGYTF. The full variable domain, its missing parts supplied by reference TRBV5-1 and TRBJ1-2, is KAGVTQTPRYLIKTRGQQVTLSCSPISGHRSVSWYQQTPGQGLQFLFEYFSETQRNKGNFPGRFSGRQFSNSRSEMNVSTLELGDSALYLCASSLAGTYGYTFGSGTRLTVV.

J is TRBJ1-2 and V is TRBV7-2, with D hard to call. V lost 0 bases, J lost 4 bases, and 12 bases lay in between. The length of the CDR3 is 15 residues. Germline lookup yields CDR1 SGHTA and CDR2 FQGNSA. CDR3 region: CASSLAYAALYGYTF. The CDR3 DNA reads TGTGCCAGCAGCTTAGCGTATGCAGCGCTCTATGGCTACACCTTC.

The chain recombines TRBV29-1 with TRBJ1-2; 9 bases are shared with TRBD1. The CDR3 runs to 12 residues. Germline V CDR1 and CDR2: SQVTM, ANQGSEA. The V segment lost 3 bases and the J segment 7 bases; nucleotides outside the gene matches: 3. This chain's CDR3 is CSVEGTGSGYTF. The CDR3, as DNA: TGCAGCGTTGAGGGGACAGGGAGTGGCTACACCTTC.

The V gene is TRBV9, the J gene TRBJ1-2, with D unresolved. Trimming removed 1 base from V and 8 bases from J, with 9 bases in between. The CDR3 totals 12 residues. From germline, CDR1 is SGDLS and CDR2 YYNGEE. The CDR3 protein is CASSVTSGGYTF. CDR3 coding DNA: TGTGCCAGCAGCGTAACCTCCGGAGGCTACACCTTC.

The V and J genes are TRBV28 and TRBJ1-2; D may be TRBD1 (5 bases). Germline lookup yields CDR1 MDHEN and CDR2 SYDVKM. CDR3 size: 14 residues. The germline V and J ends were trimmed by 6 bases and 4 bases, with 15 bases remaining between them. In DNA form, the CDR3 reads TGTGCCAGCAGATGGGCAGGGAGACGCTATGGCTACACCTTC. Residues: CASRWAGRRYGYTF.

This chain connects TRBV7-2 to TRBJ1-1, with D possibly TRBD1 on 6 matching bases. The CDR3 is made up of 14 amino acids. Between the trimmed V and J ends, which lost 1 base and 4 bases, there was a span of 10 bases. In germline, CDR1 is SGHTA, CDR2 FQGNSA. DNA for the CDR3: TGTGCCAGCAGCTTAGGGCAGGGGAGCACTGAAGCTTTCTTT. Protein: CASSLGQGSTEAFF.

The chain carries TRBV11-3 and TRBJ2-5, with D maybe TRBD2 (6 bases). Germline V gene sequence: CDR1 SGHNT, CDR2 YENEEA. The germline V and J ends were trimmed by 5 bases and 4 bases, with 11 bases remaining between them. This CDR3 contains 13 residues. CDR3 sequence reads: CASSTPGVETQYF. CDR3 bases: TGTGCCAGCAGCACACCGGGGGTAGAGACCCAGTACTTC. The variable domain in full, with the rest retrieved from reference TRBV11-3 and TRBJ2-5, is EAGVVQSPRYKIIEKKQPVAFWCNPISGHNTLYWYLQNLGQGPELLIRYENEEAVDDSQLPKDRFSAERLKGVDSTLKIQPAELGDSAVYLCASSTPGVETQYFGPGTRLLVL.

The chain recombines TRBV27 with TRBJ1-6, with TRBD1 as a possible D gene (6 bases). The CDR3 covers 15 residues. Deletions cut 0 bases from V and 7 bases from J, with 10 bases between. Germline CDR1 reads MNHEY; CDR2 reads SMNVEV (reference sequence). CDR3 protein: CASSLSGTINSPLHF. CDR3 in DNA: TGTGCCAGCAGTTTATCCGGGACAATCAATTCACCCCTCCACTTT.